The source of this T cell receptor beta chain is a study of blood T cell repertoires in COVID-19. Looking at the study overall: Both acute and convalescent COVID-19 samples were obtained from the United States, Italy and Spain.

Under the authors' procedure: Amplifying reference gene primers gave estimates of nucleated cell counts. The assay was immunoSEQ multiplex PCR, and TCRdb's table has in-frame clones only and misses some. Clone size and the V and J calls come from that table; the DNA yielded D and trimming. Of 30,000 or so clones listed, around 73% are singletons. The CDR3 has 14 amino acids. Germline CDR1 is LNHDA and CDR2 is SQIVND (reference sequence). With V trimmed by 6 bases and J by 2 bases, 6 bases remained unmatched. A few counts support this clone. Sequencing used peripheral blood. This receptor was obtained from a man older than 75 with acute or convalescent COVID-19. The V gene is TRBV19, the J gene TRBJ1-1; 7 positions match TRBD1. CDR3 amino acids: CASREGQQNTEAFF. CDR3 DNA sequence: TGTGCCAGTAGGGAGGGACAGCAAAACACTGAAGCTTTCTTT.